This T cell receptor (beta chain) was sequenced during a study of blood T cells in healthy people across ages (dated by TCRdb to the mid-2010s). Background on the whole study: In model experiments, template switching captured roughly one uniquely barcoded TCR beta cDNA molecule for every two T cells. Age-related changes in TCR beta repertoire diversity were measured in the study by deep sequencing normalized with unique cDNA molecular identifiers. The donors were split into four age groups: young (average around 16 years), middle-aged (over 35), aged (approximately 60) and long-lived (under 85). Donors of different ages were randomly distributed across sequencing lanes to avoid experimental bias. For two donors (one aged 18 to 29 and one aged 80 or older), the study analyzed two additional independent replicas of 1 million unique cDNA reads from the same blood draw.

The donors were 40 or so Caucasian individuals from Russia, aged about 6 to 95 years, who were systemically healthy. Each donor gave about 9.8 milliliters of peripheral blood, drawn into EDTA-treated Vacutainer tubes. PBMCs were isolated by Ficoll-Paque density-gradient centrifugation, with at least 7 million obtained per sample. Total RNA was extracted from PBMCs with Trizol reagent, with at least 5.5 micrograms obtained per sample. For every donor, flow cytometry on a PBMC aliquot measured the percentage of naive CD45RAhigh/CD27high T cells. Library creation used 5' RACE. A second PCR of about 6 to 12 cycles was run with a J-beta primer mix and a sample-barcoded 5' primer. A unique molecular identifier was introduced onto each TCR beta cDNA molecule by a template-switch 5' adaptor carrying 12 random nucleotides. Each sample yielded at least 2.5 million CDR3-containing paired-end reads. All of the RNA was converted into first-strand cDNA using the Mint cDNA synthesis kit, with a TRBC-specific oligonucleotide serving as the primer. After uracil-DNA glycosylase treatment, a first 18-cycle PCR used universal primers M1SS and BC2_uni_R on all cDNA. Per the original workflow: For normalization, 1 million high-quality reads, each with a distinct molecular identifier, were randomly selected from each sample. Instead of being binned into consensus sequences, reads that shared molecular identifiers were thrown out. MiTCR, set to a Q25 quality threshold and the strictest error-elimination algorithm, was used for CDR3 identification, clonotype clustering and error correction. Lower-bound total TCR beta diversity was estimated with a nonparametric unseen species model using Euler transformation. TCRdb passed the public sequencing reads through fastp at Q25 and MiXCR, retaining productive beta sequences. CDR3 protein duplicates are merged, each entry listing the most common genes and DNA. TCRdb's processing, not the authors' own work, is the source of the V and J calls. Across this sample there are some 1,800,000 distinct CDR3 sequences, with 35% to 50% seen only once. The leading ten clones occupy roughly 24% of the sample.

This clonotype was found a few times. Its antigen target is currently unknown. Within one base of it there is no much larger clone, and no base qualities were kept. Study-wide conclusions, independent of this receptor: Estimates of total diversity based on one million sequenced T cells were considered lower bounds and underestimates. Bulk unsorted PBMC profiling prevented conclusive comparison of naive and antigen-experienced compartments. Because the CMV infection status of the donors was unknown, age-related changes in expanded clonotypes may potentially have been confounded. Observed TCR beta diversity correlated strongly with the percentage of naive T cells measured by flow cytometry. The long-lived group showed more naive CD4+ T cells, fewer expanded clones and increased TCR diversity than the aged group, suggesting age selection. As age increased, observed TCR beta diversity per million T cells dropped in a roughly linear way, and a significant reduction was already evident by age about 40.

The V and J ends are trimmed by 6 bases and 0 bases, leaving 12 bases between them. The germline V gene sets CDR1 to MNHEY and CDR2 to SVGEGT. Including cysteine and phenylalanine, the CDR3 has 15 amino acids. Just the 45-base CDR3 DNA is kept, in frame starting at base 1. The chain was built from TRBV6-2 or TRBV6-3 and TRBJ1-5; TRBD1 is perhaps the D gene, given 5 matching bases. Sequenced sample: blood. The clonotype was recovered from a human donor in good health. The CDR3 loop reads CASSLGADSNQPQHF. In nucleotide form, the sequence is TGTGCCAGCAGCCTCGGGGCTGATAGCAATCAGCCCCAGCATTTT.